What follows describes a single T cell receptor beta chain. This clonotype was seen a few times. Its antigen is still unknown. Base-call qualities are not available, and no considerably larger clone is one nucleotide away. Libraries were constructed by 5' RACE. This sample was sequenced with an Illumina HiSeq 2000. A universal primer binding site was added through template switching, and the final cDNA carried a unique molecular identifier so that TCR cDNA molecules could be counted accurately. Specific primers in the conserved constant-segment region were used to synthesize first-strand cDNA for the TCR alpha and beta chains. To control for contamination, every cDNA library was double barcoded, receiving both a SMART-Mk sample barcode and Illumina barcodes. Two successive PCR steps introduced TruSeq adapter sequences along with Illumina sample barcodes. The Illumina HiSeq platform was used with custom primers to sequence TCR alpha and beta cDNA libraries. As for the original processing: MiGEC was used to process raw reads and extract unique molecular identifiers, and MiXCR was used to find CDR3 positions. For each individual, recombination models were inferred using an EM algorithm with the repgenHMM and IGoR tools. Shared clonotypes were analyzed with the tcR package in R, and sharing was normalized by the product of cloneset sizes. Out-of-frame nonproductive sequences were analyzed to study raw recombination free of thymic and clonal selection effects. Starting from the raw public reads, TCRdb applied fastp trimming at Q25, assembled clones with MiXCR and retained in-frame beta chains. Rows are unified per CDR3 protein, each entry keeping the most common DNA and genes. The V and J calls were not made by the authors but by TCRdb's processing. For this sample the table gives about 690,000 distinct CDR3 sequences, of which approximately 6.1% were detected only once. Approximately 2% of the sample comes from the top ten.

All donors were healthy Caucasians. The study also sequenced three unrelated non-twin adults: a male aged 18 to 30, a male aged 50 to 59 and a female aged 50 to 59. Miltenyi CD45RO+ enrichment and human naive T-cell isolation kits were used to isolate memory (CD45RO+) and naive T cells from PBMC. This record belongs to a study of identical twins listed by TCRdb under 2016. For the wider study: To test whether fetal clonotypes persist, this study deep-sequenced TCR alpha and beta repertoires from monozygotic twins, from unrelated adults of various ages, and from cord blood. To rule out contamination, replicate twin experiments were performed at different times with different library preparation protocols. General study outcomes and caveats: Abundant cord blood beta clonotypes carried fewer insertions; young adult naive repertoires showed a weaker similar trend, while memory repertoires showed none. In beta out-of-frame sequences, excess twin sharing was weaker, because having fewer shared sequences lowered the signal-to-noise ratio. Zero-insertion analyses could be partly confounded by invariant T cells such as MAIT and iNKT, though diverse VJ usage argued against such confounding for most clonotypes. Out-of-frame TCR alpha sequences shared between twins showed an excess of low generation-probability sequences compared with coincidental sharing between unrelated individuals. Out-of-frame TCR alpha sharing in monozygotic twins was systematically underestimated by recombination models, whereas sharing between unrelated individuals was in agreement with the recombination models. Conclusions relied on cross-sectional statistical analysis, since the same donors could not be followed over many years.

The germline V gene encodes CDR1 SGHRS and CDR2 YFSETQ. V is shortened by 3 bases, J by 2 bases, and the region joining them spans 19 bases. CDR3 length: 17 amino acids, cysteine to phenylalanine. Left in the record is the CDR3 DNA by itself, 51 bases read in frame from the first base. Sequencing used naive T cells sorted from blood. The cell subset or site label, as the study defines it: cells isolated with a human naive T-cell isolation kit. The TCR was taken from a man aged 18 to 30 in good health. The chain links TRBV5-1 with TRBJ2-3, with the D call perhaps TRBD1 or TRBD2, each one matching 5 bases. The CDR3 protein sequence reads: CASSWAIGTPNTDTQYF. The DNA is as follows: TGCGCCAGCAGCTGGGCAATAGGGACCCCTAACACAGATACGCAGTATTTT.